This is a list of T cell receptor beta chains from one sample in a study of T cells in localized non-small cell lung cancer. This table comes from immunoSEQ multiplex PCR, and its TCRdb copy is limited to in-frame clones, with some not included. This sample carries over 30,000 clones, more than 75% of them seen once, and the ten largest clones take around a third. The sequencing used peripheral blood, collected before any cancer treatment. The receptors were gathered from a male donor aged 60 or over with stage II squamous cell lung carcinoma. CDR3s include the opening cysteine and the closing phenylalanine or tryptophan. The order of the fields is CDR3 DNA, CDR3 protein, clone size, D gene, J gene, V gene. The D gene is left open where the match is weak. The size field is filled for only some rows; it gives once, few, many or a size class.

CDR3nt: TGTGCCAGCAGCATCGCCGGGACCGTGAACACTGAAGCTTTCTTT
CDR3aa: CASSIAGTVNTEAFF
abundance: .
d_gene: .
j_gene: TRBJ1-1
v_gene: TRBV11-2

CDR3nt: TGTGCCACCTCCGCACCAAGGAGTAACTATGGCTACACCTTC
CDR3aa: CATSAPRSNYGYTF
abundance: .
d_gene: .
j_gene: TRBJ1-2
v_gene: TRBV19

CDR3nt: TGTGCCAGCAGCGCGACAGGGAATAGTTACGAGCAGTACTTC
CDR3aa: CASSATGNSYEQYF
abundance: .
d_gene: TRBD1
j_gene: TRBJ2-7
v_gene: TRBV9

CDR3nt: TGTGCCAGCAGTTTACTAGCGGGTTTTCCTTCCTCCTACGAGCAGTACTTC
CDR3aa: CASSLLAGFPSSYEQYF
abundance: .
d_gene: TRBD2
j_gene: TRBJ2-7
v_gene: TRBV27

CDR3nt: TGTGCCAGCAGCCGCCTGGCAGTGGGACAACTAGCCAAAAACATTCAGTACTTC
CDR3aa: CASSRLAVGQLAKNIQYF
abundance: .
d_gene: .
j_gene: TRBJ2-4
v_gene: TRBV11-1

CDR3nt: TGCGCCAGCAGTCCGCTTAGAAAATGGGGGCTCCCCCGCTACGAGCAGTACTTC
CDR3aa: CASSPLRKWGLPRYEQYF
abundance: .
d_gene: .
j_gene: TRBJ2-7
v_gene: TRBV23-1

CDR3nt: TGCAGCGTTCTCCCCACGGAATACGAGCAGTTCTTC
CDR3aa: CSVLPTEYEQFF
abundance: .
d_gene: .
j_gene: TRBJ2-1
v_gene: TRBV29-1

CDR3nt: TGTGCCAGCAGTTACTCGGGCCGACAATGGAACACTGAAGCTTTCTTT
CDR3aa: CASSYSGRQWNTEAFF
abundance: few
d_gene: .
j_gene: TRBJ1-1
v_gene: TRBV6-5

CDR3nt: TGTGCCATCAGTGACAGAGGCGGGGGGGCATCCTACAATGAGCAGTTCTTC
CDR3aa: CAISDRGGGASYNEQFF
abundance: .
d_gene: TRBD2
j_gene: TRBJ2-1
v_gene: TRBV10-3

CDR3nt: TGTGCCAGCAGCGTATCCGGGACAGGGTCTGTTGGCGCTTTCTTT
CDR3aa: CASSVSGTGSVGAFF
abundance: .
d_gene: TRBD1
j_gene: TRBJ1-1
v_gene: TRBV9

CDR3nt: TGCAGCGTTGCCGGGACAAACCATGGCTACACCTTC
CDR3aa: CSVAGTNHGYTF
abundance: .
d_gene: .
j_gene: TRBJ1-2
v_gene: TRBV29-1

CDR3nt: TGTGCCAGCAGCGTAGCGGTCCAGTATGGCTACACCTTC
CDR3aa: CASSVAVQYGYTF
abundance: .
d_gene: .
j_gene: TRBJ1-2
v_gene: TRBV7-2

CDR3nt: TGTGCCAGTAGTATAGGTCCGGGGATTAGCAATCAGCCCCAGCATTTT
CDR3aa: CASSIGPGISNQPQHF
abundance: .
d_gene: .
j_gene: TRBJ1-5
v_gene: TRBV19

CDR3nt: TGTGCCAGCAGCTTCGGGGCGTTAACCTACGAGCAGTACTTC
CDR3aa: CASSFGALTYEQYF
abundance: .
d_gene: .
j_gene: TRBJ2-7
v_gene: TRBV7-9

CDR3nt: TGTGCCAGTAGTAAGGACGTGTGGGGGAACACCGGGGAGCTGTTTTTT
CDR3aa: CASSKDVWGNTGELFF
abundance: .
d_gene: .
j_gene: TRBJ2-2
v_gene: TRBV19

CDR3nt: TGTGCCAGCAGACGCGGGACTATCTACGAGCAGTACTTC
CDR3aa: CASRRGTIYEQYF
abundance: .
d_gene: TRBD2
j_gene: TRBJ2-7
v_gene: TRBV7-9

CDR3nt: TGTGCCAGCAGTTACTCGAGATCAGGGACGGGTGGCTACACCTTC
CDR3aa: CASSYSRSGTGGYTF
abundance: .
d_gene: .
j_gene: TRBJ1-2
v_gene: TRBV6-5

CDR3nt: TGTGCCAGCAGTGACTCCGGACAGGACAATCAGCCCCAGCATTTT
CDR3aa: CASSDSGQDNQPQHF
abundance: few
d_gene: TRBD1
j_gene: TRBJ1-5
v_gene: TRBV6-4

CDR3nt: TGCGCCAGCAGCTTGGAGGGGCTAGCGGAATACAATGAGCAGTTCTTC
CDR3aa: CASSLEGLAEYNEQFF
abundance: .
d_gene: TRBD2
j_gene: TRBJ2-1
v_gene: TRBV5-1

CDR3nt: TGTGCCAGCAGTTTAGAGGGAGAACCCTACAATGAGCAGTTCTTC
CDR3aa: CASSLEGEPYNEQFF
abundance: .
d_gene: .
j_gene: TRBJ2-1
v_gene: TRBV27

CDR3nt: TGTGCCAGCAGTTTTGGGCCGAACACTGAAGCTTTCTTT
CDR3aa: CASSFGPNTEAFF
abundance: few
d_gene: .
j_gene: TRBJ1-1
v_gene: TRBV7-2

CDR3nt: TGTGCCAGCAGTCATTCTAGCGGGGCCTACAATGAGCAGTTCTTC
CDR3aa: CASSHSSGAYNEQFF
abundance: .
d_gene: TRBD2
j_gene: TRBJ2-1
v_gene: TRBV27